The subject of this entry is one T cell receptor (beta chain). This entry comes from a study of blood T cell repertoires in COVID-19. Study information: T cells, B-cell-depleted T cells, or PBMCs provided the cDNA or gDNA that served as material.

The germline CDR1 and CDR2 sequences are SGHDN and FVKESK. The CDR3 sequence is 15 residues long. The trim removed 4 bases at V and 3 bases at J, leaving 7 bases unmatched. Produced via immunoSEQ multiplex PCR; TCRdb's table is partial and in-frame only. The sample has a few hundred thousand clones, 75% to 90% seen once. Symptom resolution, clearance, or two negative PCRs marked the recovered donors of Cohort 3. Sequenced sample: PBMCs or T cells enriched from blood (not recorded which). The receptor's source is a man between 18 and 35 years old who had recovered from COVID-19. This chain links TRBV14 with TRBJ1-2; 8 nucleotides match TRBD1. DNA for the CDR3: TGTGCCAGCAGCCCCTCCGGACAGGGAGACTATGGCTACACCTTC. It codes for CASSPSGQGDYGYTF.